A selection of T cell receptor beta chains follows, all from one sample in a study of neurological immune-mediated disorders. TCRdb redid the calling of the 5' RACE reads with MiXCR, one entry per CDR3 protein. The sample lists roughly 52,000 distinct CDR3 sequences; 4.5% to 7% were seen once. The sequenced sample consisted of CD4+ T cells from blood. Receptor source: a woman aged 18-30 years with multiple sclerosis. The conserved cysteine and the conserved F or W are not part of the CDR3 here. Fields, in order: CDR3 protein, V gene, J gene, clone size. Clone size is shown for a subset of rows, as once, few, many or a class of expanded clone.

CDR3: ASSSDPPGRTEAF; V: TRBV5-5; J: TRBJ1-1; size: many
CDR3: ASSRLQTTAAPNGYT; V: TRBV18; J: TRBJ1-2; size: many
CDR3: ASSEEGSNQPQH; V: TRBV5-1; J: TRBJ1-5; size: many
CDR3: ASSQDHRAPGQPQH; V: TRBV3-1; J: TRBJ1-5; size: many
CDR3: ASSLVYPNEQF; V: TRBV7-9; J: TRBJ2-1; size: few
CDR3: ASSLGPSRGNEQF; V: TRBV7-2; J: TRBJ2-1; size: many
CDR3: ASSQEPGYTGELF; V: TRBV4-3; J: TRBJ2-2; size: many
CDR3: ASSFSNNYGYT; V: TRBV19; J: TRBJ1-2; size: few
CDR3: ASSLVFSRLAGAETQY; V: TRBV7-2; J: TRBJ2-5; size: many
CDR3: ASSRSGINTEAF; V: TRBV14; J: TRBJ1-1; size: many
CDR3: ASSIDRGGSDTQY; V: TRBV12-3/TRBV12-4; J: TRBJ2-3; size: many
CDR3: ASSFQGRFEAF; V: TRBV7-9; J: TRBJ1-1; size: few
CDR3: ASSTRGGIGELF; V: TRBV6-6; J: TRBJ2-2; size: many
CDR3: ASSLVAGGSLSDTQY; V: TRBV7-8; J: TRBJ2-3; size: many
CDR3: ASSPWAGINTGELF; V: TRBV9; J: TRBJ2-2; size: many
CDR3: ASSLDWETQY; V: TRBV5-1; J: TRBJ2-5; size: many
CDR3: ASSYSGSLNTEAF; V: TRBV6-5; J: TRBJ1-1; size: many
CDR3: ASSSYPGTESNQPQH; V: TRBV7-2; J: TRBJ1-5; size: many
CDR3: AIRSDRLSSYNSPLH; V: TRBV10-3; J: TRBJ1-6; size: many
CDR3: SARRGSGTATGELF; V: TRBV20-1; J: TRBJ2-2; size: many
CDR3: ASRLTGDYGYT; V: TRBV6-5; J: TRBJ1-2; size: many
CDR3: SASGGSHNEQF; V: TRBV20-1; J: TRBJ2-1; size: many
CDR3: SAREVTPYEQF; V: TRBV20-1; J: TRBJ2-1; size: many
CDR3: ASSLAGLAGYNEQF; V: TRBV5-1; J: TRBJ2-1; size: many
CDR3: ASSPRQNSYNEQF; V: TRBV27; J: TRBJ2-1; size: many
CDR3: ASSLEGGANTGELF; V: TRBV5-5; J: TRBJ2-2; size: many
CDR3: ASSYHQGTYEQY; V: TRBV6-5; J: TRBJ2-7; size: many
CDR3: ASSLAGMNTEAF; V: TRBV7-8; J: TRBJ1-1; size: many
CDR3: ASSLADRGNTEAF; V: TRBV5-1; J: TRBJ1-1; size: many
CDR3: SAREAGGTDTQY; V: TRBV20-1; J: TRBJ2-3; size: many
CDR3: ASSLSPDRASYEQY; V: TRBV5-1; J: TRBJ2-7; size: many
CDR3: SAGLARITKNIQY; V: TRBV20-1; J: TRBJ2-4; size: many
CDR3: ASSLGSTNEKLF; V: TRBV12-3/TRBV12-4; J: TRBJ1-4; size: many
CDR3: ASSFYPGNTEAF; V: TRBV12-3/TRBV12-4; J: TRBJ1-1; size: NA
CDR3: ASSLVGTSYNSPLH; V: TRBV28; J: TRBJ1-6; size: medium-sized
CDR3: SVVSGLAGADTQY; V: TRBV29-1; J: TRBJ2-3; size: many
CDR3: AISGTGGTGELF; V: TRBV10-3; J: TRBJ2-2; size: many
CDR3: ASSLQTGMNTGELF; V: TRBV7-2; J: TRBJ2-2; size: NA
CDR3: ASSQGPGVNYGYT; V: TRBV4-1; J: TRBJ1-2; size: many
CDR3: ASSSLSGASYEQY; V: TRBV27; J: TRBJ2-7; size: many
CDR3: ASSTGTGQTEAF; V: TRBV5-1; J: TRBJ1-1; size: many
CDR3: SAEGSSYNEQF; V: TRBV29-1; J: TRBJ2-1; size: many
CDR3: ASSPRGAGASGELF; V: TRBV7-2; J: TRBJ2-2; size: many
CDR3: SASSSPTSYNEQF; V: TRBV20-1; J: TRBJ2-1; size: NA
CDR3: ASSLNGGKQPQH; V: TRBV5-6; J: TRBJ1-5; size: many
CDR3: SVTGTDEQY; V: TRBV29-1; J: TRBJ2-7; size: many
CDR3: ASSLRPPALDTQY; V: TRBV28; J: TRBJ2-3; size: NA
CDR3: ASSPYRGLGGANVLT; V: TRBV28; J: TRBJ2-6; size: many
CDR3: ASSQDHTSLRGLT; V: TRBV3-1; J: TRBJ2-6; size: many
CDR3: ASSSGGQRGGEQY; V: TRBV5-1; J: TRBJ2-7; size: many
CDR3: ASSLEGPGGRSGELF; V: TRBV7-2; J: TRBJ2-2; size: many
CDR3: ASRGTFSNQPQH; V: TRBV12-3/TRBV12-4; J: TRBJ1-5; size: many
CDR3: ASSPRLAGDRGNEQF; V: TRBV5-1; J: TRBJ2-1; size: many
CDR3: ASRATGTNEKLF; V: TRBV14; J: TRBJ1-4; size: NA
CDR3: SASLQKNQPQH; V: TRBV20-1; J: TRBJ1-5; size: many
CDR3: ASSQDLPGQGSSWY; V: TRBV14; J: TRBJ2-3; size: many
CDR3: ASSYRPRGDQPQH; V: TRBV6-6; J: TRBJ1-5; size: many
CDR3: ASSPRRQNQETQY; V: TRBV7-2; J: TRBJ2-5; size: few